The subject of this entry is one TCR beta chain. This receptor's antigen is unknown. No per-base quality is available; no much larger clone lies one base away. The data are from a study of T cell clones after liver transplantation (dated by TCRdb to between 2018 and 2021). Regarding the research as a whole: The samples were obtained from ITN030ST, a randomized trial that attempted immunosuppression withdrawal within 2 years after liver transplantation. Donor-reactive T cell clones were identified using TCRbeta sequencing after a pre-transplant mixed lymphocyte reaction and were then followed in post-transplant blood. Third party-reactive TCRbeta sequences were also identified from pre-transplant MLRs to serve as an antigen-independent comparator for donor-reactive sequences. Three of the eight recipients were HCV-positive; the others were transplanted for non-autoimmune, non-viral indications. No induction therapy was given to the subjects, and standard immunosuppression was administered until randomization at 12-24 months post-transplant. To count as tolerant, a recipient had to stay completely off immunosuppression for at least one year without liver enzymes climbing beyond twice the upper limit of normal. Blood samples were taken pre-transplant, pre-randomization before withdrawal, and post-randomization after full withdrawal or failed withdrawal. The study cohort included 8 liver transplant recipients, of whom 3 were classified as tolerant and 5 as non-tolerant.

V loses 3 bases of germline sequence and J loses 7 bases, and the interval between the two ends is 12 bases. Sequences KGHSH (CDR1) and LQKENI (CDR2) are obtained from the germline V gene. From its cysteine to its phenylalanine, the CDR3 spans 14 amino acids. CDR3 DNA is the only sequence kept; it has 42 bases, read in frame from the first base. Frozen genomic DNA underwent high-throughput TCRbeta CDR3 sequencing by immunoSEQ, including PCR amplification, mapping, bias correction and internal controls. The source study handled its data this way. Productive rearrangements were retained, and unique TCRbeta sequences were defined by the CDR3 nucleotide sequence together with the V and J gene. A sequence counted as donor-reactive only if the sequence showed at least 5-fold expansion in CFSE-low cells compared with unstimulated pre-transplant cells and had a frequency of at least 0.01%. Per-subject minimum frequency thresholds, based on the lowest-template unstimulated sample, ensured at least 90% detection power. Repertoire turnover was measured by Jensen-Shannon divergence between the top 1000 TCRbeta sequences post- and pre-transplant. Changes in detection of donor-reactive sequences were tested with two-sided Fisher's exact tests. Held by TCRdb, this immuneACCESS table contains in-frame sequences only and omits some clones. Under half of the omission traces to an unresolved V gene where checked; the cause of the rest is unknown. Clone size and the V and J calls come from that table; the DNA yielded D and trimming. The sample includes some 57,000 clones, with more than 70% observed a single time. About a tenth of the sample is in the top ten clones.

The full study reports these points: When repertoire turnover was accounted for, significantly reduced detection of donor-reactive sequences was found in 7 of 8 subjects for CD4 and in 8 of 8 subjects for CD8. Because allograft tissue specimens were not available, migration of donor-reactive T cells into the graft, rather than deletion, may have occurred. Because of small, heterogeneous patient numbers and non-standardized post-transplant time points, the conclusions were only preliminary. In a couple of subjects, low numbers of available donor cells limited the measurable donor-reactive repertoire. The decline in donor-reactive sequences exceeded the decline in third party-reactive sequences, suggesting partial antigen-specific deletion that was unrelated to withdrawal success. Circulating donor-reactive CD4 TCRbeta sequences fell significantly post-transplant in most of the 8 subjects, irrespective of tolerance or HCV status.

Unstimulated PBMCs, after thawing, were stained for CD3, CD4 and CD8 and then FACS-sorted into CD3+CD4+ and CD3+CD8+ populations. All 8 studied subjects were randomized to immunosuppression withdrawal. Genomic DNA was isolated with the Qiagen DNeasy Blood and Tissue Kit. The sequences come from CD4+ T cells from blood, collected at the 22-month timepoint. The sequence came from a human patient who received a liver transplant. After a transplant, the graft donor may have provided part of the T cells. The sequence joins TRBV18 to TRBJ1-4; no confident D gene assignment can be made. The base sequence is TGTGCCAGCTCACCCCCGGGCCAGCTTGAAAAACTGTTTTTT. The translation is CASSPPGQLEKLFF.